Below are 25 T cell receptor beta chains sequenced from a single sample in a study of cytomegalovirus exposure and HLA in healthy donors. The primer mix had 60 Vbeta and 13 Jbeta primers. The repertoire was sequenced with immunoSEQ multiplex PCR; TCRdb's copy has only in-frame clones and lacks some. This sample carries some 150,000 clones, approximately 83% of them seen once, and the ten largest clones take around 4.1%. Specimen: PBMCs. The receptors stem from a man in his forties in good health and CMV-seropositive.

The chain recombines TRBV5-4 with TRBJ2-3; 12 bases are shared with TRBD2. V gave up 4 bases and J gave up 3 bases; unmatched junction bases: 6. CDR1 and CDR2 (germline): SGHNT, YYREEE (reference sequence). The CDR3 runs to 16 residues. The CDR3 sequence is CASSIRLAGATDTQYF. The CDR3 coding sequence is TGTGCCAGCAGCATAAGACTAGCGGGAGCGACAGATACGCAGTATTTT.

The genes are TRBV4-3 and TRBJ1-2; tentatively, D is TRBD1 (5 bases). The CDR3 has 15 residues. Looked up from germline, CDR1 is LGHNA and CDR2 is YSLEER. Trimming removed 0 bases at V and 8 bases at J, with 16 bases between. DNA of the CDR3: TGCGCCAGCAGCCAAGATTGGGGACTTGCCACAGGCTACACCTTC. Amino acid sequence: CASSQDWGLATGYTF.

CDR3 residues: CASSRRTRQGFPYEQFF. DNA of the CDR3: TGTGCCAGCAGCAGACGCACGCGACAGGGGTTTCCCTATGAGCAGTTCTTC. V gene TRBV9 combines with J gene TRBJ2-1; TRBD1 agrees at 8 bases. V lost 4 bases to trimming and J lost 8 bases; unmatched junction nucleotides: 17. CDR1 and CDR2 from the germline V gene are SGDLS and YYNGEE. CDR3 length: 17 amino acids.

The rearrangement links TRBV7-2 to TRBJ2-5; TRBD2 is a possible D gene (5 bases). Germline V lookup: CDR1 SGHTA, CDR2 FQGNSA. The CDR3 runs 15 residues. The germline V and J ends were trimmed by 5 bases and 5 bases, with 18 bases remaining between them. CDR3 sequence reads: CASSPRRQAAETQYF. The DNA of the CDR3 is TGTGCCAGCAGCCCTAGGAGGCAGGCGGCCGAGACCCAGTACTTC.

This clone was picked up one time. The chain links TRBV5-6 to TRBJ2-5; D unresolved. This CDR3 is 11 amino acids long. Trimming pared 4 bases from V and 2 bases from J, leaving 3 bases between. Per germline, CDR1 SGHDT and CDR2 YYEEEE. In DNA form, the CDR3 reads TGTGCCAGCAGCCGGCAAGAGACCCAGTACTTC. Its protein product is CASSRQETQYF.

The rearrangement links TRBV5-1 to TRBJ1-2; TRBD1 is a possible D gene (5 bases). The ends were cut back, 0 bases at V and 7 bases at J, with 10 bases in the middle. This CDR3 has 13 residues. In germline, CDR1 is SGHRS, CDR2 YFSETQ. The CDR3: CASSLDRISGYTF. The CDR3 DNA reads TGCGCCAGCAGCTTGGACAGGATCTCTGGCTACACCTTC.

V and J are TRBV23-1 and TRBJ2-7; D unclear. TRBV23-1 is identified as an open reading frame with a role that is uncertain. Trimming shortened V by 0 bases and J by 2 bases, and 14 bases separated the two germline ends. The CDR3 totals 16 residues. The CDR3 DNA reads TGCGCCAGCAGTCAATCTTGGTCCCCGTGGCCCTACGAGCAGTACTTC. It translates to CASSQSWSPWPYEQYF.

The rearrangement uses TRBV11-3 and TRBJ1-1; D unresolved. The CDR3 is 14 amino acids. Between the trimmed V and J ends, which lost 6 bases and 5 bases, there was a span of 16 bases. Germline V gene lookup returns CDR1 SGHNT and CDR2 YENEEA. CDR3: CASRKGDSRTEAFF. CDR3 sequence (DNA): TGTGCCAGCAGGAAGGGAGACTCCCGTACTGAAGCTTTCTTT. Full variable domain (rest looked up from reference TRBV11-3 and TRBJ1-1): EAGVVQSPRYKIIEKKQPVAFWCNPISGHNTLYWYLQNLGQGPELLIRYENEEAVDDSQLPKDRFSAERLKGVDSTLKIQPAELGDSAVYLCASRKGDSRTEAFFGQGTRLTVV.

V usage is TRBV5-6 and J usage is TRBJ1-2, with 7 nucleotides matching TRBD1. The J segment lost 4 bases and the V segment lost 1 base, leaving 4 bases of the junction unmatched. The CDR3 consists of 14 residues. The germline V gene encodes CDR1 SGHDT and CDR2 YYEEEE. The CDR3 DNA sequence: TGTGCCAGCAGCTTGTTGGGACAGACCTATGGCTACACCTTC. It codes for CASSLLGQTYGYTF. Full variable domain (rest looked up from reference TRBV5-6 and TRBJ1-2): DAGVTQSPTHLIKTRGQQVTLRCSPKSGHDTVSWYQQALGQGPQFIFQYYEEEERQRGNFPDRFSGHQFPNYSSELNVNALLLGDSALYLCASSLLGQTYGYTFGSGTRLTVV.

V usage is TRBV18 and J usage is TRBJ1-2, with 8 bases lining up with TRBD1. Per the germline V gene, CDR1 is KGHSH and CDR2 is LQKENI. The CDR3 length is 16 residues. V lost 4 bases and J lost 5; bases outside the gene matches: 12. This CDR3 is CASSQTQGQGQYGYTF. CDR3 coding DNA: TGTGCCAGCTCACAGACGCAAGGACAGGGTCAATATGGCTACACCTTC. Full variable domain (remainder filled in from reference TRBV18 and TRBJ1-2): NAGVMQNPRHLVRRRGQEARLRCSPMKGHSHVYWYRQLPEEGLKFMVYLQKENIIDESGMPKERFSAEFPKEGPSILRIQQVVRGDSAAYFCASSQTQGQGQYGYTFGSGTRLTVV.

CDR3 protein: CASSRTGTLNSPLHF. For the CDR3, the DNA is TGTGCCAGCAGCCGGACCGGGACACTAAATTCACCCCTCCACTTT. This sequence joins TRBV11-3 and TRBJ1-6; the D gene is possibly TRBD1 (6 bases). Germline CDR1 and CDR2: SGHNT and YENEEA. The CDR3 spans 15 residues. The V end lost 5 bases, the J end lost 7 bases, and 15 bases lay between the germline ends.

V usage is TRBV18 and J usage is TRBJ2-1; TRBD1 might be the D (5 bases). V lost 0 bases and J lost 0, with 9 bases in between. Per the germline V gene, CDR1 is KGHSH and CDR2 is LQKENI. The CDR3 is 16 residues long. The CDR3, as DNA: TGTGCCAGCTCACCACCTGGTGACAGCTCCTACAATGAGCAGTTCTTC. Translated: CASSPPGDSSYNEQFF.

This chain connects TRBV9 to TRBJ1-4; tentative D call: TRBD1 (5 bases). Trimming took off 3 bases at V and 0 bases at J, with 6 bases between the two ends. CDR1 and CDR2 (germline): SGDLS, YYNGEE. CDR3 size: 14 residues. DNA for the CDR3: TGTGCCAGCAGCGACAGGACAACTAATGAAAAACTGTTTTTT. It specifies CASSDRTTNEKLFF.

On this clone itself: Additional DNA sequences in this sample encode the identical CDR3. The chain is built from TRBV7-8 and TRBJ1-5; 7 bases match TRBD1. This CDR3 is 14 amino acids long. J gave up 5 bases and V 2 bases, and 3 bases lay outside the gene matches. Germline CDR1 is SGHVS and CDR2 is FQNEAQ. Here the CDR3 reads CASSLQGGYQPQHF. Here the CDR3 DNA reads TGTGCCAGCAGCTTACAGGGGGGTTATCAGCCCCAGCATTTT.

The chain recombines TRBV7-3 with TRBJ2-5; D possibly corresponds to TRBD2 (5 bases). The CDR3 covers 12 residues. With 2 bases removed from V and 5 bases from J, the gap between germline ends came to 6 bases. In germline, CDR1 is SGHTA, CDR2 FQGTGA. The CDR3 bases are TGTGCCAGCAGCTTACGGGGTGAGACCCAGTACTTC. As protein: CASSLRGETQYF.

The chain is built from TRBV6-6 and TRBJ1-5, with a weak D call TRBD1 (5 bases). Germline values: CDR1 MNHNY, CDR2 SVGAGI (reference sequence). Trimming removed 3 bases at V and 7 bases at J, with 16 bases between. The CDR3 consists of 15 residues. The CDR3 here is CASSYPAGILQPQHF. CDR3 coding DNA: TGTGCCAGCAGTTATCCTGCAGGGATTTTACAGCCCCAGCATTTT.

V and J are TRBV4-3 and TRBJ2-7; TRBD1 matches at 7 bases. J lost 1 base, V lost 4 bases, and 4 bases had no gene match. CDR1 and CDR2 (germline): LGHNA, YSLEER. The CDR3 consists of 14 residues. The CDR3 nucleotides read TGCGCCAGCAGCCGCAGACAGGGTTCCTACGAGCAGTACTTC. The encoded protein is CASSRRQGSYEQYF.

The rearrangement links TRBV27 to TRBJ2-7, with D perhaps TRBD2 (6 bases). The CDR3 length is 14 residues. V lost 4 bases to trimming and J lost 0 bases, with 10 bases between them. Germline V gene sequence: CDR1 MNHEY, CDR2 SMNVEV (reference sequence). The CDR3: CASSYRGSSYEQYF. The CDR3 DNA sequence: TGTGCCAGCAGTTACCGGGGGTCCTCCTACGAGCAGTACTTC.

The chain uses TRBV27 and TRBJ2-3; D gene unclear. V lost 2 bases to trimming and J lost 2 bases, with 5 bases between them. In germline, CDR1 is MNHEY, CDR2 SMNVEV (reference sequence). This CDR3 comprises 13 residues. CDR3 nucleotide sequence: TGTGCCAGCAGTTTAAGAGACACAGATACGCAGTATTTT. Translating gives CASSLRDTDTQYF.

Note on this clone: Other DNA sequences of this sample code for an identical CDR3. The CDR3 nucleotides are TGTGCCAGCAGCTTTATGGGGGGATACGACACTGAAGCTTTCTTT. Encoded protein: CASSFMGGYDTEAFF. The chain recombines TRBV11-3 with TRBJ1-1; TRBD1 might be the D (5 bases). In germline, CDR1 is SGHNT, CDR2 YENEEA. The CDR3 runs 15 residues. V dropped 3 bases and J dropped 3 bases, with 14 bases sitting between them.

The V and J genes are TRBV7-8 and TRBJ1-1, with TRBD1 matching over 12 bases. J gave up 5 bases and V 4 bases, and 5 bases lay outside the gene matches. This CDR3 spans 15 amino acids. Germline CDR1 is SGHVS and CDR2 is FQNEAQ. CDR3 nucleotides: TGTGCCAGCAGCTGGGGACAGGGGGCTGGGACTGAAGCTTTCTTT. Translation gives CASSWGQGAGTEAFF.

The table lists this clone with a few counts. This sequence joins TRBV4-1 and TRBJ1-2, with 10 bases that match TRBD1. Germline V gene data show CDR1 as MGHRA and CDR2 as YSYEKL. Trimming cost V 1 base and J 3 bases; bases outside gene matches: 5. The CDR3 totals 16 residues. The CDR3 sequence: CASSQGQGAIYYGYTF. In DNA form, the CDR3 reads TGCGCCAGCAGCCAAGGACAGGGGGCGATTTACTATGGCTACACCTTC.

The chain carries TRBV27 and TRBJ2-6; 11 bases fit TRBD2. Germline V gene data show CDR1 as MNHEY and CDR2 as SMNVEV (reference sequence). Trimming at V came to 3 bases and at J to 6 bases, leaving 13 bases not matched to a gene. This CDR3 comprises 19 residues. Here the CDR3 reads CASSLGSGRGLMLANVLTF. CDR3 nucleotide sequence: TGTGCCAGCAGTTTGGGTAGCGGGAGGGGATTGATGTTGGCCAACGTCCTGACTTTC.

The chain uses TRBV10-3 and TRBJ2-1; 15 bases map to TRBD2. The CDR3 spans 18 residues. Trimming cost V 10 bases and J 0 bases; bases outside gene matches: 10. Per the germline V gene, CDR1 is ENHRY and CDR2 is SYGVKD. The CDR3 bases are TGTGCCACCTCCCGTGGACTAGCGGGGGGGCCCTCCTACAATGAGCAGTTCTTC. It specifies CATSRGLAGGPSYNEQFF.

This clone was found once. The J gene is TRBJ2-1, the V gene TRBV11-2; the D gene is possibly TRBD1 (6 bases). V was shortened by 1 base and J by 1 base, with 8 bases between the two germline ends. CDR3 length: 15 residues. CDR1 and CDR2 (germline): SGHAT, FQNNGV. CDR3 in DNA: TGTGCCAGCAGCTTAGCTCAGGGGTCCTACAATGAGCAGTTCTTC. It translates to CASSLAQGSYNEQFF.